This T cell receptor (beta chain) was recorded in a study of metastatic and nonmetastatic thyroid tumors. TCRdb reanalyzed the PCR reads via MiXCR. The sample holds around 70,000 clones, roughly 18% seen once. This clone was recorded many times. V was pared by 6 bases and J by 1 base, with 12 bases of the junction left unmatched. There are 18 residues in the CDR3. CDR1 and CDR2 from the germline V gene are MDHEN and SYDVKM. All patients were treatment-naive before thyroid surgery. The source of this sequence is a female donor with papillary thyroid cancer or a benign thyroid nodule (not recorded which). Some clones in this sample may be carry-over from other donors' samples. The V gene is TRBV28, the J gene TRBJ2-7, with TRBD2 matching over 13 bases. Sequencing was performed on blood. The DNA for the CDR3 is TGTGCCAGCAGCCCACGAGCACCGGGACTAGCGGGGTCCTACGAGCAGTACTTC. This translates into CASSPRAPGLAGSYEQYF.